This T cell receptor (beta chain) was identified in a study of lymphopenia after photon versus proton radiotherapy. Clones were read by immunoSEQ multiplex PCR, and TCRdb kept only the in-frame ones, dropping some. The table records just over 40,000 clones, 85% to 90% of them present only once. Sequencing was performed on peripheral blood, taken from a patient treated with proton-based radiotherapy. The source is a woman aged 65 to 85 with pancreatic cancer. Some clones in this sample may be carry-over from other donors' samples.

The CDR3 spells CASSRLVSDTQYF. In nucleotides, the CDR3 is TGTGCCAGCAGCCGACTAGTCAGTGATACGCAGTATTTT. The V and J genes are TRBV7-2 and TRBJ2-3; D may be TRBD2 (6 bases). Germline CDR1 SGHTA, CDR2 FQGNSA. Deletions cut 5 bases from V and 6 bases from J, with 12 bases between. CDR3 size: 13 residues.